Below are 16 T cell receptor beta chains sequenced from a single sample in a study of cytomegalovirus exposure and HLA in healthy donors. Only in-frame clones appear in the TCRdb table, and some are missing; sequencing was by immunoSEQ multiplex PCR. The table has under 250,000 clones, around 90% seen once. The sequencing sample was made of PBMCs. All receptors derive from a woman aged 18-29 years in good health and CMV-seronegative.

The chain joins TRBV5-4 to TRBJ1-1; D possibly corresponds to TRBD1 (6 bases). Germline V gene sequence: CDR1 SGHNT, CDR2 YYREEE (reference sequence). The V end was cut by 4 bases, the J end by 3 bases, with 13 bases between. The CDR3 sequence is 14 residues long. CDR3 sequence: CASSLDRRYTEAFF. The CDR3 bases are TGTGCCAGCAGCCTTGACAGGCGATACACTGAAGCTTTCTTT.

The chain's CDR3 is CASSEVGAGELFF. In DNA, the CDR3 is TGTGCCAGCAGTGAAGTAGGGGCCGGGGAGCTGTTTTTT. The V call is TRBV6-1, the J call TRBJ2-2; D is perhaps TRBD1 (5 bases). V was cut by 1 base and J by 6 bases, with 6 bases left in between. The germline CDR1 and CDR2 sequences are MNHNS and SASEGT. The CDR3 loop spans 13 amino acids.

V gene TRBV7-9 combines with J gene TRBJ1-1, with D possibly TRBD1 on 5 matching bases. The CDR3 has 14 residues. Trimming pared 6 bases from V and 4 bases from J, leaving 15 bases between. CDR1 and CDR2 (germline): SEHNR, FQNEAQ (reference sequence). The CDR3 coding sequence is TGTGCCAGCAGTTCCAGGGACGGGGGCACTGAAGCTTTCTTT. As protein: CASSSRDGGTEAFF.

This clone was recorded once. The chain's CDR3 is CASSLGLAGDIETQYF. For the CDR3, the DNA is TGTGCCAGCAGCTTGGGGCTAGCGGGAGATATTGAGACCCAGTACTTC. This chain uses TRBV5-4 with TRBJ2-5, with 10 bases that match TRBD2. The germline V gene encodes CDR1 SGHNT and CDR2 YYREEE (reference sequence). This CDR3 has 16 residues. Germline trimming cut 0 bases from V and 5 bases from J; bases unmatched to any gene: 7.

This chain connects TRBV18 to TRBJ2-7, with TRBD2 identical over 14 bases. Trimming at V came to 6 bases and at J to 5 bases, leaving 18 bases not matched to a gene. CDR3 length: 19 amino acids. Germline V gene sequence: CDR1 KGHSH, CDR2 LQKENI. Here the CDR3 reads CASSQEAPGLAGEGNEQYF. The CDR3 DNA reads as TGTGCCAGCTCGCAAGAGGCCCCGGGACTAGCGGGAGAGGGGAACGAGCAGTACTTC.

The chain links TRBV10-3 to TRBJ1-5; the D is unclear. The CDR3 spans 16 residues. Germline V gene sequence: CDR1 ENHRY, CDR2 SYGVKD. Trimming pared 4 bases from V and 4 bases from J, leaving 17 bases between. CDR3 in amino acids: CAISGGSPLGNQPQHF. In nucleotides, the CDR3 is TGTGCCATCAGTGGAGGGTCCCCCCTGGGGAATCAGCCCCAGCATTTT.

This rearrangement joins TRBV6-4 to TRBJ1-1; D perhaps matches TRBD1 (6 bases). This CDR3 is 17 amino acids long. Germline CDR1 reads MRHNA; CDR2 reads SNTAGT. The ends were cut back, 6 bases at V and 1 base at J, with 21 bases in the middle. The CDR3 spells CASSPGAGAGKNTEAFF. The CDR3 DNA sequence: TGTGCCAGCAGCCCTGGGGCAGGGGCCGGGAAGAACACTGAAGCTTTCTTT.

As DNA, the CDR3 is TGTGCCAGCAGTGGGGGGTGGACAGGGAACACTGAAGCTTTCTTT. Its protein product is CASSGGWTGNTEAFF. The chain joins TRBV25-1 to TRBJ1-1; TRBD1 aligns across 7 bases. Germline V CDR1 and CDR2: MGHDK, SYGVNS. V shed 4 bases and J 1 base; nucleotides not matched to a gene: 6. This CDR3 is 15 amino acids long.

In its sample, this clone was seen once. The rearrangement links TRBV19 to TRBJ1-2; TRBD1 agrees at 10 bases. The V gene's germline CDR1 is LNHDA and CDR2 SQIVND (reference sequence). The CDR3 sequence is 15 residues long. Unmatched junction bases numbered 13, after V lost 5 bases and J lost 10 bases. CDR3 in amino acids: CASSPLPGQGFVYTF. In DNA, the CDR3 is TGTGCCAGTAGTCCTTTACCGGGACAGGGGTTTGTCTACACCTTC.

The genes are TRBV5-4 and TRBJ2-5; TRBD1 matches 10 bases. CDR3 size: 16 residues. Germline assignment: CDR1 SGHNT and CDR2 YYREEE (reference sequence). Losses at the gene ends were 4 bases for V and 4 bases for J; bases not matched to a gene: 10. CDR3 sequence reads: CASSPDPTGGGETQYF. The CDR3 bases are TGTGCCAGCAGCCCCGACCCGACAGGGGGCGGAGAGACCCAGTACTTC.

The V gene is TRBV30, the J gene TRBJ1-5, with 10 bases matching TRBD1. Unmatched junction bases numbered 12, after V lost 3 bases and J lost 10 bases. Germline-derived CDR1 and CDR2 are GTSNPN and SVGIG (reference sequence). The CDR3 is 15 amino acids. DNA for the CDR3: TGTGCCTGGAGCGAAATCCGACAGGGGGCTGGCCCCCAGCATTTT. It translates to CAWSEIRQGAGPQHF.

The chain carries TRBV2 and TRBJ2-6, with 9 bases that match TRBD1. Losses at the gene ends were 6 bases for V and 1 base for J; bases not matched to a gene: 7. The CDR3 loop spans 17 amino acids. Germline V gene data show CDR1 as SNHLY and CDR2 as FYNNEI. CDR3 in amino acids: CASRGQGTKSGANVLTF. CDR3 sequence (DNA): TGTGCCAGCAGGGGACAGGGAACAAAGTCTGGGGCCAACGTCCTGACTTTC.

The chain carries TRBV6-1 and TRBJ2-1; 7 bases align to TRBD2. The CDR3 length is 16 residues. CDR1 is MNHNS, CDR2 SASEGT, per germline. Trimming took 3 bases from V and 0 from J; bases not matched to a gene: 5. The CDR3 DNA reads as TGTGCCAGCAGTGACCCGGGGAGGGTCTCCTACAATGAGCAGTTCTTC. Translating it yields CASSDPGRVSYNEQFF.

CDR3 sequence reads: CATSRDLEQGSPPAFF. CDR3 coding DNA: TGTGCCACCAGCAGAGATCTCGAGCAGGGGAGCCCTCCAGCTTTCTTT. The chain employs TRBV15 and TRBJ1-1, with D tentatively TRBD1 (6 bases). CDR1 is LNHNV, CDR2 YYDKDF, per germline (reference sequence). Trimming stripped 0 bases from V and 10 bases from J, with 21 bases between. The CDR3 has 16 residues.

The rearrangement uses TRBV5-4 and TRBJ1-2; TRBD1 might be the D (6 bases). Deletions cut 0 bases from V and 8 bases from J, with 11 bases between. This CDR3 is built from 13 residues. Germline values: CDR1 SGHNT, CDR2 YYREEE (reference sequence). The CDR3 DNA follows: TGTGCCAGCAGCTTGGACAGGGCTCGCGGCTACACCTTC. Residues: CASSLDRARGYTF.

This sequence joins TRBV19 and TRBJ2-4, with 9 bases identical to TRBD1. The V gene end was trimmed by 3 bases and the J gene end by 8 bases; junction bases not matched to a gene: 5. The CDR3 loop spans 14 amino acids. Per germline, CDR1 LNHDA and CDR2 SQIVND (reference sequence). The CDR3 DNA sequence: TGTGCCAGTAGTATTACAGGGGGCTTGGACATTCAGTACTTC. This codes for CASSITGGLDIQYF. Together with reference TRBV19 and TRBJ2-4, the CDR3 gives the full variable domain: DGGITQSPKYLFRKEGQNVTLSCEQNLNHDAMYWYRQDPGQGLRLIYYSQIVNDFQKGDIAEGYSVSREKKESFPLTVTSAQKNPTAFYLCASSITGGLDIQYFGAGTRLSVL.